This record looks at one T cell receptor (beta chain) sequence and its context. Its target antigen remains unknown. No base quality information exists; no much larger clone differs at one position. The cohort was made up of approximately 670 healthy bone marrow donors. All cohort members were sampled while nominally healthy, although unrecorded immune exposures were likely present. Of the approximately 670 cohort members, roughly 290 had a positive CMV serostatus and approximately 400 had a negative one, while no CMV serostatus was recorded for the donor. Every donor gave a peripheral blood sample, and the peripheral blood mononuclear cells from that sample were used for TCR beta sequencing. Genomic DNA extraction from the blood cell samples was performed with the Qiagen DNeasy Blood Extraction Kit. The data belong to a study of cytomegalovirus exposure and HLA in healthy donors (dated by TCRdb to about 2017). Some background on the complete study: According to an earlier analysis of 550 to 700 of the donors, some 170 million T cells yielded over 90 million unique TCR beta sequences and roughly 280 Gb of sequence data. About 310 gigabases of sequencing data and approximately 80 million unique TCR sequences were included in an early release covering about 700 HLA-typed donors. Of the roughly 430 genotyped donors, 65% to 90% fell in the genetic ancestry cluster associated with self-reported Caucasian donors. The study was designed to test whether signatures of past pathogen exposure could be identified by cataloging public T cell receptors. The study profiled the T cell repertoires of about 640 subjects by immunosequencing and related them to cytomegalovirus serostatus. Along with the approximately 650-subject first cohort, a separate validation cohort of over 90 different subjects was used. The study combined high-throughput TCR immunosequencing, statistical association of individual TCRs with disease status, and machine learning to predict cytomegalovirus infection status. A later analysis re-analyzed previously published TCR beta repertoires from 666 donors and added high-resolution HLA genotyping to study TCR occurrence patterns. The later analysis used no new phenotypic data to find candidate immune exposures, relying instead on TCR beta sequences and their occurrence across donors. To decide whether each TCR beta V gene segment behaved as functional or pseudogenic, an earlier analysis of over 500 of the donors relied on high-throughput TCR beta sequencing. Alongside the repertoire data, information on donor age, sex, ethnicity and CMV serostatus was compiled. A later genetic analysis took genome-wide SNP genotypes for about 65% of the roughly 670 donors and used that subset as a discovery cohort. All discovery cohort repertoires had been generated using a single sequencing platform. HLA typing included class I and class II loci at four-digit resolution. The number of donors typed differed by locus, with roughly 620-640 for A, B, C, DRB1 and DQB1, roughly 520 for DQA1, approximately 570 for DPA1, and over 400 for DPB1. Roughly 5 DR-DQ haplotypes were handled as single units for association and clustering, since linkage in the cohort was strong. On average, roughly 200,000 unique TCR beta nucleotide sequences were sequenced per donor among roughly 430 genotyped donors of the cohort, with roughly 18% of those sequences being non-productive.

Summary of the overall study and its limitations: A further reported finding was that TCR beta sequences accurately predicted the HLA-A and HLA-B alleles for most subjects in the first cohort. The classifier was reported to diagnose cytomegalovirus status with high specificity and sensitivity in both the original cohort and the validation cohort. In this cohort, only TCR beta chains were sequenced, and detectable features were limited by the absence of alpha or paired-chain data. Because counts were too low, 15 to 20 rarely observed V segments, including chromosome 9 orphons, were left out of the earlier analysis of 500 to 750 of the donors. In a later analysis, the rate of TCR association differed among HLA loci, with DRB1 alleles having the most associated TCRs and HLA-C alleles having the fewest. The sequencing pipeline was judged likely to have produced a cluster of highly shared sequence variants as a technical artifact. According to a later genetic analysis, donors in an Asian-associated ancestry cluster had fewer N-insertions in productive TCRs than the approximately 650-donor mean. When HLA alleles, especially DR and DQ, strongly co-occurred, attributing TCR associations to individual alleles was difficult. HLA typing was unavailable for some donors at each locus, so association tests used only the typed subset. The only immune exposure information available for the cohort was CMV serostatus. According to a later analysis, parvovirus B19, influenza, CMV and Epstein-Barr virus appeared linked to several top co-occurrence clusters. At a false discovery rate of 0.05, a later analysis linked under 20,000 TCR beta sequences to specific HLA alleles. Most CMV-associated TCR beta chains appeared to be HLA-restricted in a later analysis, and the HLA associations seemed to be driven largely by CMV exposure. It was suggested by the authors that the approach could potentially be generalized to other disease states and immunological phenotypes. Compared with equally common non-associated chains, HLA-associated TCR beta chains in a later analysis were more clonally expanded and had lower generation probabilities. Linkage disequilibrium might explain the correlated functional status among segregating V segments, but an unknown experimental factor could not be excluded. In an earlier analysis of roughly 560 of the donors, most TCR beta V segments were observed in productive rearrangements about 87% or about 30% of the time, broadly matching IMGT annotations. Because the 87-base-pair reads could not distinguish some IMGT-functional V segments, including TRBV6-2 and TRBV6-3, those segments were excluded. Across donors, most TCR sequences were observed very rarely, whereas some public TCRs were present in many individuals. Roughly uniform sequencing depth across donors was assumed in presence/absence analyses, although this assumption may not hold. Three of the identified cytomegalovirus-associated TCR beta chains were confirmed in vitro to be specific for cytomegalovirus antigens. In the study, 150 to 200 TCR beta chains were listed as associated with cytomegalovirus. In a later genetic analysis, a missense DCLRE1C variant was associated with V-gene and J-gene trimming of TCR beta chains, and the association was replicated in an independent cohort.

To prepare the library, the immunoSEQ multiplex PCR assay was applied. For the multiplex PCR, a mixture combining 60 forward primers for TCR Vbeta segments and 13 reverse primers for TCR Jbeta segments was used. Amplification of the CDR3 region of rearranged TCR beta genes was performed with a multiplex PCR assay on genomic DNA. Amplified TCR beta libraries were sequenced as 87-base-pair reads on the Illumina HiSeq System. From the authors' description of their analysis: A later analysis tallied around 82 million unique TCR beta chains across the 700 or so repertoires, and around 10 million of those chains were shared by two or more donors. Raw reads were error-corrected and collapsed into unique sequences by a nearest-neighbor algorithm in which closely related sequences were merged to remove PCR and sequencing errors. V, D and J gene segments were assigned by aligning CDR3 sequences to IMGT reference sequences. For a sequence to be retained, a match of at least six nucleotides was required to both a V gene segment and a J gene segment. Rearrangements were classified as productive when the CDR3 lacked stop codons and remained in frame with V and J, and all other rearrangements were classified as non-productive. Following IMGT convention, CDR3 was defined as the stretch from the second conserved V-encoded cysteine to the conserved J-encoded phenylalanine. In an earlier analysis of 587 of the donors, sequences lacking an unambiguous match to a single V gene segment were excluded. An earlier analysis of 587 of the donors called V segments functional above 56.7% productive rearrangements and segregating when the between-donor standard deviation exceeded 5%. A statistical classification framework was built to diagnose cytomegalovirus status from the catalog of TCR beta chain sequences. In a later analysis, V and J genes were assigned by comparing TCR nucleotide sequences against IMGT/GENE-DB human TR gene sequences. Using the TCRdist pipeline, a later analysis assigned CDR3 sequences along with most-parsimonious VDJ recombination scenarios. In a later analysis, each TCR beta chain was defined by its CDR3 amino acid sequence together with its V-gene family, and reads without a unique V-gene family were excluded. A later analysis removed 550 to 700 highly shared, low-generation-probability nucleotide sequences to deal with suspected cross-contamination and a sequencing artifact. In a later analysis, a clonal expansion index was calculated for each public chain from normalized within-repertoire ranks of inferred template counts. A later analysis computed generation probabilities with a VDJ recombination model fitted to out-of-frame rearrangements, and checked the results against IGoR. In a later analysis, TCR-TCR, TCR-HLA and TCR-CMV co-occurrence was scored with hypergeometric tests, and a repertoire-size bias correction was applied to TCR pairs. A later analysis estimated false discovery rates by permuting HLA or CMV assignments 20 times. In a later analysis, co-occurring TCRs were grouped using DBSCAN, and TCRdist sequence similarity was added for clustering within HLA-allele-positive subsets. Repertoires with fewer than 30,000 or more than 120,000 public chains were left out of co-occurrence clustering, as were four to six repertoires with anomalous nucleotide sharing. Entries here come from immuneACCESS through TCRdb and include only in-frame sequences with V and J called. Some clones fail to appear in such tables; in the studies checked, an unresolved V gene covers under half of the shortfall, and the cause of the remainder is unknown. V, J and clone size reflect that table, while D and trimming were determined from the DNA. A total of roughly 140,000 clones appear in this sample, 70% to 80% of them only once. The ten biggest clones cover 3.5% of the sample.

The CDR3 holds 13 amino acids from the cysteine to the phenylalanine. Of the read, only the CDR3 DNA is kept; its 39 bases are in frame from base 1. The germline V gene (reference sequence) gives CDR1 as GTSNPN and CDR2 as SVGIG. Trimming removed 4 bases from V and 7 bases from J, leaving 16 bases between the germline ends. This TCR was recovered from a human donor in good health. The chain was built from TRBV30 and TRBJ2-5; the D gene is possibly TRBD2, with 7 bases matching. Sequencing used PBMCs. The CDR3 protein sequence reads: CAWIPGGAGTQYF. The DNA is TGTGCCTGGATACCTGGGGGGGCTGGGACCCAGTACTTC.